This T cell receptor (beta chain) was sequenced in a study of lymphopenia after photon versus proton radiotherapy (dated by TCRdb to the late 2010s). General notes on the study: The immunological effects of photon versus proton radiation therapy were compared in patients with gastrointestinal tumors who developed high-grade lymphopenia. The goal of the study was to describe how the two radiation modalities differ in their effects on the immune system. A cohort of approximately 20 patients with gastrointestinal tumors who received either photon or proton therapy and subsequently developed lymphopenia was included.

With regard to this clone: Its antigen target is currently unknown. The record has no base qualities; no much larger clone is one base away.

The investigation overall reported the following: During treatment, patients who received photon therapy lost naive T cells and TCR diversity and gained effector/memory populations, whereas patients who received proton therapy remained relatively stable. Among patients across the cohort who died, overall survival time showed an inverse correlation with a larger post-nadir drop in TCR diversity. The survival association was assessed only in patients who died, and better survival with proton therapy was presented by the authors as a possibility rather than a demonstrated result. After the lymphocyte count nadir, oligoclonal expansion, especially of CD8+ Temra cells, was observed in photon-treated repertoires, and the drop in diversity was driven by this expansion.

The method was the immunoSEQ multiplex PCR assay. T cell repertoires were profiled with deep sequencing of rearranged TCR beta loci together with multiparametric flow cytometry. Held by TCRdb, this immuneACCESS table contains in-frame sequences only and omits some clones. Under half of the omission traces to an unresolved V gene where checked; the cause of the rest is unknown. The sample includes 25,000 or so clones, with around 83% observed a single time. Around 5.3% of the sample is held by the ten biggest clonotypes. The CDR3 spans 15 residues, from the cysteine through the phenylalanine. Kept here is only the CDR3 DNA, which spans 45 bases and is read in frame from base 1. The junction carries 10 bases between V and J, which are trimmed by 0 bases and 2 bases respectively. For CDR1 and CDR2, the germline V gene (reference sequence) lists MNHNY and SVGAGI.

The source was peripheral blood, collected from a patient treated with photon-based radiotherapy. In this chain, TRBV6-6 is recombined with TRBJ1-2; the D gene cannot be named for sure. The sequence derives from a man aged 25 to 40 with gastric cancer. The DNA reads TGTGCCAGCAGTTACTCAGGCGTAGGGAACTATGGCTACACCTTC. This sequence encodes CASSYSGVGNYGYTF.